The next 16 T cell receptor beta chains were all read from a single sample in a study of response to subunit inactivated influenza vaccine. TCRdb itself ran the RT-PCR reads through MiXCR, one entry per CDR3 protein. The sample comprises fewer than 600,000 distinct CDR3 sequences, 7.2% of which are singletons, and around 14% rests with the top ten. The sequenced sample was PBMCs from blood, obtained less than 30 months after vaccination. The receptor set was obtained from a man aged 50-75 years who received an inactivated influenza vaccine.

This clonotype was seen more than once but under ten times. V is TRBV5-5 and J is TRBJ1-2, with 7 bases identical to TRBD1. Germline V gene data show CDR1 as SGHKS and CDR2 as YYEKEE (reference sequence). The CDR3 runs 15 residues. V lost 4 bases and J lost 2; bases outside the gene matches: 8. As DNA, the CDR3 is TGTGCCAGCAGCGTGGGGGGACAGAAGAACTATGGCTACACCTTC. It codes for CASSVGGQKNYGYTF.

This clonotype has only a few counts. The rearrangement uses TRBV7-9 and TRBJ1-6, with D perhaps matching TRBD1 (5 bases). Germline assignment: CDR1 SEHNR and CDR2 FQNEAQ (reference sequence). This CDR3 has 17 residues. V was pared by 4 bases and J by 7 bases, with 20 bases between. The CDR3 region has the DNA TGTGCCAGCAGCTCATTAATTTCCGGGACGGTAAATTCACCCCTCCACTTT. It codes for CASSSLISGTVNSPLHF.

CDR3 sequence reads: CASSLTRDTQYF. The CDR3 DNA reads TGTGCCAGCAGCTTAACCCGAGATACGCAGTATTTT. The rearrangement uses TRBV7-9 and TRBJ2-3; D gene unclear. The V end lost 2 bases, the J end lost 5 bases, and 5 bases lay between the germline ends. Per germline, CDR1 SEHNR and CDR2 FQNEAQ (reference sequence). CDR3 length: 12 amino acids.

This clonotype has only a few counts. V usage is TRBV6-1 and J usage is TRBJ2-7, with 7 bases fitting TRBD2. Germline lookup yields CDR1 MNHNS and CDR2 SASEGT. V was pared by 5 bases and J by 12 bases, with 10 bases of the junction left unmatched. The CDR3 contains 12 residues. CDR3 amino acids: CASSLTGGIWYF. The CDR3 bases are TGTGCCAGCAGTTTAACCGGGGGGATATGGTACTTC.

V gene TRBV4-2 combines with J gene TRBJ2-3; 8 bases align to TRBD2. Germline lookup yields CDR1 LGHNA and CDR2 YNFKEQ. V shed 5 bases, J shed 4 bases, and the junction held 8 bases outside the gene matches. CDR3 size: 15 residues. DNA for the CDR3: TGTGCCAGCAGCAAACCGGGACTAGTGGCAGATACGCAGTATTTT. This encodes CASSKPGLVADTQYF.

The chain joins TRBV9 to TRBJ2-1; 9 bases agree with TRBD2. The CDR3 extends over 15 amino acids. The germline CDR1 and CDR2 sequences are SGDLS and YYNGEE. V shed 4 bases and J 8 bases; nucleotides not matched to a gene: 10. The CDR3 coding sequence is TGTGCCAGCAGCCCGGGGACTAGCCTTTGGGATGAGCAGTTCTTC. Protein product: CASSPGTSLWDEQFF.

This clonotype was detected ten times or more. The genes are TRBV12-3 or TRBV12-4 and TRBJ1-5; tentative D call: TRBD1 (6 bases). This CDR3 has 15 amino acids. V was clipped by 7 bases and J by 0 bases, with 13 bases between them. CDR3: CASIFRQDSNQPQHF. CDR3 DNA sequence: TGTGCCAGCATTTTCAGACAGGATAGCAATCAGCCCCAGCATTTT.

The table lists this clonotype with a few counts. An end of the junction differs from the germline gene, which may be a read error. The CDR3 DNA reads as TGTGCCAGCAGCATAACCGGGACTAGCGACAATGAGCAGTTCTTC. It encodes CASSITGTSDNEQFF. The gene calls are TRBV7-3 and TRBJ2-1; 10 bases are shared with TRBD2. Looked up from germline, CDR1 is SGHTA and CDR2 is FQGTGA. This CDR3 spans 15 amino acids.

The chain links TRBV20-1 to TRBJ1-2, with 8 bases aligning to TRBD1. CDR3 length: 13 amino acids. V dropped 3 bases and J dropped 7; count of bases not matched to a gene: 7. Looked up from germline, CDR1 is DFQATT and CDR2 is SNEGSKA (reference sequence). CDR3 in DNA: TGCAGTGCTAGGGACAGGGAAAGGTTTGGCTACACCTTC. Amino acids: CSARDRERFGYTF.

The chain couples TRBV18 to TRBJ1-5; D is unresolved. The CDR3 is 16 residues long. Trimming shortened V by 3 bases and J by 0 bases, and 12 bases separated the two germline ends. The germline CDR1 and CDR2 sequences are KGHSH and LQKENI. CDR3: CASSPGRFDSNQPQHF. The CDR3 DNA is TGTGCCAGCTCACCCGGCAGGTTTGATAGCAATCAGCCCCAGCATTTT.

Ten or more counts support this clonotype. The genes are TRBV4-2 and TRBJ2-3, with D unclear. The ends were cut back, 0 bases at V and 2 bases at J, with 12 bases in the middle. Germline V gene lookup returns CDR1 LGHNA and CDR2 YNFKEQ. There are 16 residues in the CDR3. In DNA, the CDR3 is TGTGCCAGCAGCCAAGATCCAGCGATCCCCACAGATACGCAGTATTTT. Its protein product is CASSQDPAIPTDTQYF.

The chain joins TRBV9 to TRBJ2-7; 10 nucleotides match TRBD2. J lost 4 bases, V lost 0 bases, and 1 base had no gene match. In germline, CDR1 is SGDLS, CDR2 YYNGEE. This CDR3 contains 14 residues. The CDR3 reads CASSVGTSGYEQYF. The CDR3, as DNA: TGTGCCAGCAGCGTAGGGACTAGCGGTTACGAGCAGTACTTC.

This clonotype was seen more than once but under ten times. This chain joins TRBV6-1 and TRBJ2-3; D gene uncertain. The germline V gene has CDR1 MNHNS and CDR2 SASEGT. The ends were cut back, 7 bases at V and 0 bases at J, with 17 bases in the middle. This CDR3 region has 16 residues. The DNA of the CDR3 is TGTGCCAGCATCAACCTGCGTAGTGGCAGCACAGATACGCAGTATTTT. It is translated as CASINLRSGSTDTQYF.

Note on this clonotype: A junction boundary mismatches the germline segment, possibly from a read error. The rearrangement uses TRBV5-6 and TRBJ2-1; D is ambiguous. The CDR3 totals 14 residues. The V gene's germline CDR1 is SGHDT and CDR2 YYEEEE. The CDR3 nucleotides read TGTGCCAGCAGCTTGGTGGGCGCCTACACTGAGCAGTTCTTC. This gives the protein CASSLVGAYTEQFF.

The gene calls are TRBV13 and TRBJ2-1; 7 bases match TRBD2. This CDR3 is 19 amino acids long. CDR1 and CDR2 from the germline V gene are PRHDT and FYEKMQ (reference sequence). V shed 3 bases, J shed 6 bases, and the junction held 20 bases outside the gene matches. The CDR3 DNA sequence: TGTGCCAGCAGCTTTAGAGGGTTTCACGAACTAGCGATAATCAATGAGCAGTTCTTC. Translating gives CASSFRGFHELAIINEQFF.

There are a few counts of this clonotype. The gene calls are TRBV6-9 and TRBJ2-7, with D possibly matching TRBD1 (6 bases). Trimming shortened V by 0 bases and J by 2 bases, and 11 bases separated the two germline ends. The CDR3 sequence is 15 residues long. Germline V gene sequence: CDR1 MNHGY, CDR2 SVAAGI. The CDR3 bases are TGTGCCAGCAGTTATTCGACAGGACGCGCCTACGAGCAGTACTTC. Its protein is CASSYSTGRAYEQYF.